Listed below are T cell receptor beta chains from one sample, sequenced in a study of T cell repertoires in cytomegalovirus infection. Via MiXCR, TCRdb re-called the reads, giving one row per CDR3 protein. The profile shows about 460,000 distinct CDR3 sequences, 10% to 12% of them singletons. Sequenced material: PBMCs. The receptors were gathered from a human donor in good health (CMV status not recorded). Some clones in this sample may be carry-over from other donors' samples. The conserved cysteine and the conserved F or W are not part of the CDR3 here.

j_call v_call cdr3_aa
TRBJ1-2 TRBV27 ASSLSRGAGYT
TRBJ1-2 TRBV20-1 SARDLWIGYGYT
TRBJ1-3 TRBV7-2 ASSSSAVAGNTIY
TRBJ1-4 TRBV6-6 ASTFRDRGTEKLF
TRBJ1-1 TRBV27 ASRQILGLNTEAF
TRBJ2-2 TRBV5-6 ASSLGPGNTGELF
TRBJ2-7 TRBV7-2 ASSLVRNYEQY
TRBJ2-3 TRBV5-4 ASSLPQKVDTQY
TRBJ1-2 TRBV5-1 ASSLETGGDGYT
TRBJ1-2 TRBV7-2 ASSSDRGNGYT
TRBJ2-2 TRBV7-8 ASSNTRPGELF
TRBJ2-4 TRBV5-4 ASSPAEGLLAKNIQY
TRBJ2-1 TRBV7-8 ASSSHLGLAGGSPRNEQF
TRBJ2-3 TRBV28 ASTWPGTDTQY
TRBJ1-3 TRBV20-1 SARWELVNTIY
TRBJ2-3 TRBV29-1 SVEDFEGQAPDTQY
TRBJ2-5 TRBV7-2 ASSLGGAAAETQY
TRBJ2-6 TRBV29-1 SVDDRAGANVLT
TRBJ1-2 TRBV5-1 ASSLTDPSNYGYT
TRBJ1-2 TRBV7-3 ASSRTGARIYGYT
TRBJ1-2 TRBV7-9 ASSPLDYGYT
TRBJ1-5 TRBV6-2/TRBV6-3 ASTLGDPEQPQH
TRBJ1-2 TRBV12-3/TRBV12-4 ASSYSTGYYGYT
TRBJ2-5 TRBV19 ASSSDIGGQAPRETQY